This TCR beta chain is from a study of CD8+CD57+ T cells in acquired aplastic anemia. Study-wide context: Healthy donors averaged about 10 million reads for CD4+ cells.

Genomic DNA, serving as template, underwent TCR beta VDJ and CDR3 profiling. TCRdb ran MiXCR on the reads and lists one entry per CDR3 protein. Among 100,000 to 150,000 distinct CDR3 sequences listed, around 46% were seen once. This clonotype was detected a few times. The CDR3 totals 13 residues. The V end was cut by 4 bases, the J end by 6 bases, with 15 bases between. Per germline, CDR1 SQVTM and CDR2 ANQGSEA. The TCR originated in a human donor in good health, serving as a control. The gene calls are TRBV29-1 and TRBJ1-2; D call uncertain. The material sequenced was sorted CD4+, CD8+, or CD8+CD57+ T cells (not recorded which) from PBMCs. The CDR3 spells CSVGQEYPNGYTF. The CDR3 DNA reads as TGCAGCGTTGGCCAGGAGTACCCGAATGGCTACACCTTC.